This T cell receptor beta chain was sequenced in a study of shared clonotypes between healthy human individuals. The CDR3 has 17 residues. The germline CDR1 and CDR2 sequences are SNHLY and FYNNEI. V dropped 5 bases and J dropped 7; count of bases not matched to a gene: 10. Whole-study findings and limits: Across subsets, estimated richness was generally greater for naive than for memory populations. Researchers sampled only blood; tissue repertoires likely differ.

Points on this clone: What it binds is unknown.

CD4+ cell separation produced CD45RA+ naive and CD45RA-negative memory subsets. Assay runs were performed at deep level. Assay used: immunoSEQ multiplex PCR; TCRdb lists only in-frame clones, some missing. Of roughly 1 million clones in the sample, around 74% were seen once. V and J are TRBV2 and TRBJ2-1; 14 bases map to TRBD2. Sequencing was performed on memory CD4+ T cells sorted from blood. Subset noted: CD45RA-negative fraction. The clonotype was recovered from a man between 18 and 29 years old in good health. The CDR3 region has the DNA TGTGCCAGCAGTCTAAGACTAGCGGGGGGGCTTGGGAATGAGCAGTTCTTC. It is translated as CASSLRLAGGLGNEQFF.